These 27 T cell receptor beta chains were all obtained from the same sample, sequenced in a study of blood T cell repertoires in COVID-19. Some clones are missing from TCRdb's copy, which holds only in-frame ones; the method was immunoSEQ multiplex PCR. This sample yields around 300,000 clones, of which nearly 90% are seen a single time; roughly 1% belongs to the top ten. Material: peripheral blood. The receptors were sampled from a woman in her 40s with COVID-19, enrolled during active disease.

CDR3 sequence: CASSLIGAHRAYEQYF. The CDR3 nucleotides are TGTGCCAGCAGTTTAATAGGGGCCCACCGGGCCTACGAGCAGTACTTC. The chain uses TRBV27 and TRBJ2-7, with D maybe TRBD1 (5 bases). The germline V gene has CDR1 MNHEY and CDR2 SMNVEV (reference sequence). The CDR3 runs 16 residues. V gave up 2 bases and J gave up 2 bases, with 16 bases separating them.

This rearrangement joins TRBV28 to TRBJ2-7; TRBD2 aligns across 8 bases. CDR3 length: 14 amino acids. Germline V lookup: CDR1 MDHEN, CDR2 SYDVKM. V was pared by 5 bases and J by 4 bases, with 7 bases of the junction left unmatched. The CDR3 loop reads CASSPWPSGYEQYF. In DNA, the CDR3 is TGTGCCAGCAGTCCATGGCCTAGCGGGTACGAGCAGTACTTC.

V is TRBV10-3 and J is TRBJ2-3; 8 bases line up with TRBD2. The V gene end was trimmed by 11 bases and the J gene end by 2 bases; junction bases not matched to a gene: 9. Germline loops: CDR1 ENHRY, CDR2 SYGVKD. There are 14 residues in the CDR3. The CDR3 nucleotides are TGTGCCGCACATGCGGGGGGACCCACAGATACGCAGTATTTT. It encodes CAAHAGGPTDTQYF.

The CDR3: CAISESSPVRREVGYEQYF. For the CDR3, the DNA is TGTGCCATCAGTGAGTCTTCACCGGTCCGACGGGAGGTAGGATACGAGCAGTACTTC. The rearrangement links TRBV10-3 to TRBJ2-7, with 7 nucleotides matching TRBD2. Germline CDR1 is ENHRY and CDR2 is SYGVKD. V lost 0 bases and J lost 4; bases outside the gene matches: 18. The CDR3 totals 19 residues.

The chain recombines TRBV28 with TRBJ1-1; 8 positions match TRBD1. The CDR3 runs 13 residues. CDR1 and CDR2 from the germline V gene are MDHEN and SYDVKM. V shed 8 bases and J 3 bases; nucleotides not matched to a gene: 5. The CDR3 protein is CASGQGDYTEAFF. The DNA for the CDR3 is TGTGCCAGCGGACAGGGCGATTACACTGAAGCTTTCTTT.

This CDR3 is CASSGARQLYYEQYF. The CDR3 DNA is TGTGCCAGCAGCGGGGCCCGGCAGCTATACTACGAGCAGTACTTC. The V call is TRBV11-2, the J call TRBJ2-7; a possible D gene is TRBD1 (5 bases). Trimming cost V 5 bases and J 3 bases, with 17 bases left between them. The CDR3 is 15 residues long. CDR1 is SGHAT and CDR2 is FQNNGV in the germline V gene.

Only a few counts were recorded for this clone. The rearrangement links TRBV28 to TRBJ1-1; 10 bases are shared with TRBD1. Germline lookup yields CDR1 MDHEN and CDR2 SYDVKM. This CDR3 has 15 residues. Trimming removed 7 bases from V and 6 bases from J; junction bases left unmatched: 11. The DNA of the CDR3 is TGTGCCAGCACCCCCCCGGACAGGGGGTACGCTGAAGCTTTCTTT. Amino acids: CASTPPDRGYAEAFF.

The CDR3 is CASSTGGNQPQHF. In nucleotides, the CDR3 is TGTGCCAGCAGCACGGGGGGAAATCAGCCCCAGCATTTT. The gene calls are TRBV9 and TRBJ1-5; D is perhaps TRBD1 (5 bases). The V and J ends lost 4 bases and 4 bases respectively, with 9 bases between them. This CDR3 contains 13 residues. Germline V gives CDR1 SGDLS, CDR2 YYNGEE.

The chain employs TRBV27 and TRBJ2-7; TRBD1 aligns across 11 bases. The CDR3 has 15 amino acids. The J segment lost 5 bases and the V segment lost 4 bases, leaving 7 bases of the junction unmatched. The V gene's germline CDR1 is MNHEY and CDR2 SMNVEV (reference sequence). The CDR3 sequence: CASSSRDRGRNEQYF. DNA for the CDR3: TGTGCCAGCAGTTCCCGGGACAGGGGGAGAAACGAGCAGTACTTC.

The rearrangement links TRBV7-8 to TRBJ1-3, with D uncertain. CDR1 and CDR2 from the germline V gene are SGHVS and FQNEAQ. The CDR3 length is 15 residues. V was pared by 5 bases and J by 0 bases, with 11 bases between. The DNA of the CDR3 is TGTGCCAGCAGCCCCAGAGGGAGCTCTGGAAACACCATATATTTT. Its protein product is CASSPRGSSGNTIYF.

The rearrangement joins TRBV27 to TRBJ1-1; D gene uncertain. The CDR3 totals 15 residues. V was clipped by 3 bases and J by 2 bases, with 13 bases between them. Per the germline V gene, CDR1 is MNHEY and CDR2 is SMNVEV (reference sequence). The CDR3 reads CASSFLDGRNTEAFF. CDR3 coding DNA: TGTGCCAGCAGTTTCCTGGACGGGAGAAACACTGAAGCTTTCTTT.

The CDR3 reads CASSYTDRDGYTF. The CDR3 nucleotides read TGTGCCAGCAGTTACACCGACAGGGATGGCTACACCTTC. The genes are TRBV6-5 and TRBJ1-2, with 7 positions matching TRBD1. The ends lost 2 bases at V and 6 bases at J; junction bases unmatched: 3. The CDR3 loop spans 13 amino acids. Germline lookup yields CDR1 MNHEY and CDR2 SVGAGI.

This chain links TRBV5-1 with TRBJ1-1, with TRBD1 matching 12 bases. Unmatched junction bases numbered 15, after V lost 3 bases and J lost 3 bases. Germline V gene data show CDR1 as SGHRS and CDR2 as YFSETQ. The CDR3 totals 19 residues. Here the CDR3 reads CASSSPGTGGGGRDTEAFF. DNA for the CDR3: TGCGCCAGCAGCTCCCCCGGGACAGGGGGCGGGGGCCGGGACACTGAAGCTTTCTTT. Together with reference TRBV5-1 and TRBJ1-1, the CDR3 gives the full variable domain: KAGVTQTPRYLIKTRGQQVTLSCSPISGHRSVSWYQQTPGQGLQFLFEYFSETQRNKGNFPGRFSGRQFSNSRSEMNVSTLELGDSALYLCASSSPGTGGGGRDTEAFFGQGTRLTVV.

The chain has TRBV7-2 and TRBJ2-2, with no clear D. The germline V and J ends were trimmed by 1 base and 1 base, with 7 bases remaining between them. Per the germline V gene, CDR1 is SGHTA and CDR2 is FQGNSA. The CDR3 covers 15 residues. CDR3 residues: CASSLGIRNTGELFF. The CDR3 nucleotides read TGTGCCAGCAGCTTAGGAATTAGGAACACCGGGGAGCTGTTTTTT.

This clone was counted once. V is TRBV12-5 and J is TRBJ2-7; D is undetermined. The length of the CDR3 is 11 residues. Germline V gene sequence: CDR1 LGHNT, CDR2 FRNRAP. V was trimmed by 4 bases and J by 6 bases, leaving 7 bases between them. The CDR3 DNA sequence: TGTGCTAGTGGTTCCCCTACCGAGCAGTACTTC. It yields the protein CASGSPTEQYF.

This clone was seen just once. This sequence joins TRBV4-1 and TRBJ1-5; possible D gene TRBD1, 5 bases. Germline lookup yields CDR1 MGHRA and CDR2 YSYEKL. This CDR3 contains 14 residues. V lost 5 bases and J 7 bases, leaving 15 bases between the germline ends. The CDR3: CASSSTGVLQPQHF. Here the CDR3 DNA reads TGCGCCAGCAGCTCAACGGGGGTCCTACAGCCCCAGCATTTT.

This clone was found once. This sequence joins TRBV19 and TRBJ2-2; the D is unclear. Deletions cut 7 bases from V and 8 bases from J, with 14 bases between. Germline V gene data show CDR1 as LNHDA and CDR2 as SQIVND (reference sequence). CDR3 size: 13 residues. The CDR3 sequence: CASTRSLTGELFF. Here the CDR3 DNA reads TGTGCCAGTACTAGATCACTTACGGGGGAGCTGTTTTTT.

DNA of the CDR3: TGTGCCAGCAGGTTCTTGAACACTGAAGCTTTCTTT. This translates into CASRFLNTEAFF. The chain joins TRBV28 to TRBJ1-1; no clear D. The germline gives CDR1 MDHEN, CDR2 SYDVKM. The CDR3 contains 12 residues. V was shortened by 6 bases and J by 0 bases, with 5 bases between the two germline ends.

The chain recombines TRBV9 with TRBJ2-5; 7 bases fit TRBD2. Germline loops: CDR1 SGDLS, CDR2 YYNGEE. Trimming at V came to 2 bases and at J to 2 bases, leaving 3 bases not matched to a gene. The CDR3 contains 14 residues. Here the CDR3 reads CASSVRDYQETQYF. CDR3 nucleotide sequence: TGTGCCAGCAGCGTCCGGGACTATCAAGAGACCCAGTACTTC.

V is TRBV6-6 and J is TRBJ2-1; 7 bases match TRBD2. V dropped 5 bases and J dropped 6; count of bases not matched to a gene: 13. Germline V lookup: CDR1 MNHNY, CDR2 SVGAGI (reference sequence). CDR3 length: 16 amino acids. The chain's CDR3 is CASSRSGGNAVNEQFF. Written as DNA, the CDR3 is TGTGCCAGCAGTCGATCGGGGGGTAATGCCGTCAATGAGCAGTTCTTC.

This clone was recorded once. The V gene is TRBV4-1, the J gene TRBJ2-7, with 8 bases that match TRBD1. This CDR3 spans 15 amino acids. V dropped 4 bases and J dropped 2; count of bases not matched to a gene: 7. Germline V lookup: CDR1 MGHRA, CDR2 YSYEKL. For the CDR3, the DNA is TGCGCCAGCAGCCGCTACTCGGGACAGGCCTACGAGCAGTACTTC. Its protein is CASSRYSGQAYEQYF.

This clone was observed a single time. This chain uses TRBV5-5 with TRBJ2-1; 8 positions match TRBD2. V was pared by 4 bases and J by 4 bases, with 13 bases of the junction left unmatched. Looked up from germline, CDR1 is SGHKS and CDR2 is YYEKEE (reference sequence). The CDR3 totals 17 residues. The CDR3 region has the DNA TGTGCCAGCAGCCCGGTCTCCGCTAGCGGGCATTACAATGAGCAGTTCTTC. Its translation: CASSPVSASGHYNEQFF.

CDR3: CASSLAPSVIPTDTQYF. The CDR3 coding sequence is TGTGCCAGCAGCTTGGCCCCTAGCGTAATCCCCACAGATACGCAGTATTTT. The rearrangement links TRBV5-5 to TRBJ2-3, with D maybe TRBD2 (6 bases). In germline, CDR1 is SGHKS, CDR2 YYEKEE (reference sequence). The CDR3 spans 17 residues. V lost 0 bases to trimming and J lost 2 bases, with 16 bases between them.

The chain is built from TRBV4-1 and TRBJ1-2; no clear D gene. Germline V gene lookup returns CDR1 MGHRA and CDR2 YSYEKL. V was trimmed by 3 bases and J by 5 bases, leaving 25 bases between them. CDR3 length: 18 residues. This CDR3 is CASSQWINSASRFYGYTF. The CDR3 bases are TGCGCCAGCAGCCAGTGGATAAACTCTGCTAGTCGGTTTTATGGCTACACCTTC.

This clone was seen only once. V and J are TRBV5-1 and TRBJ2-3; TRBD1 aligns across 7 bases. Germline values: CDR1 SGHRS, CDR2 YFSETQ. The ends lost 4 bases at V and 5 bases at J; junction bases unmatched: 4. The CDR3 covers 13 residues. The CDR3 DNA is TGCGCCAGCAGCGCGCCAGGGGGAGATACGCAGTATTTT. Its translation is CASSAPGGDTQYF.

The rearrangement joins TRBV7-2 to TRBJ1-1; 7 bases agree with TRBD1. Germline values: CDR1 SGHTA, CDR2 FQGNSA. V gave up 5 bases and J gave up 4 bases; unmatched junction bases: 10. The CDR3 runs to 15 residues. CDR3 sequence reads: CASSPDRVQATEAFF. As DNA, the CDR3 is TGTGCCAGCAGCCCTGACAGGGTACAAGCCACTGAAGCTTTCTTT.

The chain combines TRBV5-1 with TRBJ2-2; no clear D. CDR1 and CDR2 (germline): SGHRS, YFSETQ. Trimming pared 5 bases from V and 2 bases from J, leaving 13 bases between. The CDR3 is made up of 15 amino acids. The CDR3 region has the DNA TGCGCCAGCAGAAATTACGGTAGTAACACCGGGGAGCTGTTTTTT. This gives the protein CASRNYGSNTGELFF.